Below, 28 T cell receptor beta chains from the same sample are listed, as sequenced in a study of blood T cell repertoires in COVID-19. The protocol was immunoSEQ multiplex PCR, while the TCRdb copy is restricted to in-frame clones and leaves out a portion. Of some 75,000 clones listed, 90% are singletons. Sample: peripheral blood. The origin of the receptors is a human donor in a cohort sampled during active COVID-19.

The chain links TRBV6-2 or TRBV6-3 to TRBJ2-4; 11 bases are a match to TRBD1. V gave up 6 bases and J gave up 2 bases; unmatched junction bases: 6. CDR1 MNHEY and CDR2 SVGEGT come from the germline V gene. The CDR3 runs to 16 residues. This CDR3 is CASSDRDRGSKNIQYF. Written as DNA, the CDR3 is TGTGCCAGCAGCGACCGGGACAGGGGGTCCAAAAACATTCAGTACTTC.

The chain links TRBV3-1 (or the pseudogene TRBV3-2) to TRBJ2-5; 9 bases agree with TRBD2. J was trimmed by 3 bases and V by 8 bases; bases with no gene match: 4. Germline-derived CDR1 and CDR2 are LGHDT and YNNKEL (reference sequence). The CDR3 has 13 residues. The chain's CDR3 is CASGSSGEETQYF. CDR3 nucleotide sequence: TGTGCCAGCGGATCTAGCGGGGAAGAGACCCAGTACTTC.

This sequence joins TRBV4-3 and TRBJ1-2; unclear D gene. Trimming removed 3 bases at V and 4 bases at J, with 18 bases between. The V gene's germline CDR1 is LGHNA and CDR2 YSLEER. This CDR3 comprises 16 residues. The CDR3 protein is CASSHEATANFYGYTF. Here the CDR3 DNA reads TGCGCCAGCAGCCATGAGGCGACGGCAAACTTCTATGGCTACACCTTC.

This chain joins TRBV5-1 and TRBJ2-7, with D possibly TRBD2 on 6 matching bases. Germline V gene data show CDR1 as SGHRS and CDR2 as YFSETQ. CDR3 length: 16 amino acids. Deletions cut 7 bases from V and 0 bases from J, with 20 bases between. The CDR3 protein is CASRSGTPWSSYEQYF. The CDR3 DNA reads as TGCGCCAGCCGATCCGGGACTCCCTGGAGCTCCTACGAGCAGTACTTC.

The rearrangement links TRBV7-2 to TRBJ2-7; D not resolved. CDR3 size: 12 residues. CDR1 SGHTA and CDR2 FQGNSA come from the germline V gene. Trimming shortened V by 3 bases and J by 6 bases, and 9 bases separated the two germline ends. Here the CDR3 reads CASSFSRGEQYF. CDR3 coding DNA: TGTGCCAGCAGCTTCTCCCGAGGCGAGCAGTACTTC.

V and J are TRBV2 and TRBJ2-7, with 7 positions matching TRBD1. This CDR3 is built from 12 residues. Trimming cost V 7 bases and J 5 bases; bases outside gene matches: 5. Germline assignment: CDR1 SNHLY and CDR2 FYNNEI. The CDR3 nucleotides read TGTGCCAGCACCGGGGACAGTCACGAGCAGTACTTC. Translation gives CASTGDSHEQYF. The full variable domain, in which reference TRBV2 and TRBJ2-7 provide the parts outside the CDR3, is EPEVTQTPSHQVTQMGQEVILRCVPISNHLYFYWYRQILGQKVEFLVSFYNNEISEKSEIFDDQFSVERPDGSNFTLKIRSTKLEDSAMYFCASTGDSHEQYFGPGTRLTVT.

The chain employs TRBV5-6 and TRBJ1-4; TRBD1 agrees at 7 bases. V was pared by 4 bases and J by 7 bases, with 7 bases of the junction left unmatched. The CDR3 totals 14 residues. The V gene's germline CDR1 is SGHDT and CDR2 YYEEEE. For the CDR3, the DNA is TGTGCCAGCAGCCGAGGGACAGCAAGTGAAAAACTGTTTTTT. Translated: CASSRGTASEKLFF.

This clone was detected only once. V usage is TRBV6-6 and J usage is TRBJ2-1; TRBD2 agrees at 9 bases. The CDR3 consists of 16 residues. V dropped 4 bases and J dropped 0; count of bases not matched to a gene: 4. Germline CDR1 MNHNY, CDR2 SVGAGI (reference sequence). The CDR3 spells CASSWNSGGSYNEQFF. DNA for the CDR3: TGTGCCAGCAGTTGGAATAGCGGGGGCTCCTACAATGAGCAGTTCTTC.

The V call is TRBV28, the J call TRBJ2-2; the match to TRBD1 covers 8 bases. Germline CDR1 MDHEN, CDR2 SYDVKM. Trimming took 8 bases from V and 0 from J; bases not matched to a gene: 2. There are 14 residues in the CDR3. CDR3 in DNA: TGTGCCAGCTTACAGGGGGCGAACACCGGGGAGCTGTTTTTT. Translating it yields CASLQGANTGELFF.

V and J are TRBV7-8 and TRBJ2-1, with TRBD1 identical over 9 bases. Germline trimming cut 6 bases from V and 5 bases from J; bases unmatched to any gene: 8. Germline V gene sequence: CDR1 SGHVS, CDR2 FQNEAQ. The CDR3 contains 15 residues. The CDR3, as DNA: TGTGCCAGCAGAGAACAGGGGGCTTCACACAATGAGCAGTTCTTC. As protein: CASREQGASHNEQFF. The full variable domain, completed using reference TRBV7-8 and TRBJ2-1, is GAGVSQSPRYKVAKRGQDVALRCDPISGHVSLFWYQQALGQGPEFLTYFQNEAQLDKSGLPSDRFFAERPEGSVSTLKIQRTQQEDSAVYLCASREQGASHNEQFFGPGTRLTVL.

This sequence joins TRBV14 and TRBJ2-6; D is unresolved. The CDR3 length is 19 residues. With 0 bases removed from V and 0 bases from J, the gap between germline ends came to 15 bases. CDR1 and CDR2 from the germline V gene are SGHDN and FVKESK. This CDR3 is CASSQEYGLPSSGANVLTF. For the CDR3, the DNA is TGTGCCAGCAGCCAAGAGTATGGGCTCCCGAGCTCTGGGGCCAACGTCCTGACTTTC.

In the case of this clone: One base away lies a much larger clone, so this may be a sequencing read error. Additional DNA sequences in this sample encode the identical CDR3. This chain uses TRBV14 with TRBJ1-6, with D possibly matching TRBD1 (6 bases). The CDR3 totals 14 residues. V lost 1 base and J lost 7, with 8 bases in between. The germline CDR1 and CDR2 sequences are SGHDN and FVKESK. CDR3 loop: CASSQGTGNSPLHF. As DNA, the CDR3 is TGTGCCAGCAGCCAAGGTACAGGGAATTCACCCCTCCACTTT. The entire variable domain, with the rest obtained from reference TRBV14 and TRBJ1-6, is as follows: EAGVTQFPSHSVIEKGQTVTLRCDPISGHDNLYWYRRVMGKEIKFLLHFVKESKQDESGMPNNRFLAERTGGTYSTLKVQPAELEDSGVYFCASSQGTGNSPLHFGNGTRLTVT.

CDR3 region: CAWSVVGGYTF. CDR3 coding DNA: TGTGCCTGGAGTGTAGTGGGCGGCTACACCTTC. This rearrangement joins TRBV30 to TRBJ1-2; the D is unclear. The CDR3 totals 11 residues. The V gene's germline CDR1 is GTSNPN and CDR2 SVGIG (reference sequence). The germline V and J ends were trimmed by 0 bases and 8 bases, with 7 bases remaining between them.

In DNA form, the CDR3 reads TGTGCCAGCAGTGAAAACCTAGGCAGCGTAGCTAACTATGGCTACACCTTC. This encodes CASSENLGSVANYGYTF. The rearrangement links TRBV6-1 to TRBJ1-2; D is undetermined. Looked up from germline, CDR1 is MNHNS and CDR2 is SASEGT. CDR3 length: 17 amino acids. Between the trimmed V and J ends, which lost 2 bases and 0 bases, there was a span of 16 bases.

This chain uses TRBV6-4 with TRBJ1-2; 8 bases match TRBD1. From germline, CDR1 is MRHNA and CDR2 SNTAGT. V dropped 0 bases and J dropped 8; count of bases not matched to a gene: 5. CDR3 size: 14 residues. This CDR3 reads CASSDSWTGIGYTF. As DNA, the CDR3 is TGTGCCAGCAGTGACTCTTGGACAGGGATAGGCTACACCTTC.

The CDR3 sequence is CASISHKNTEAFF. In DNA form, the CDR3 reads TGTGCCAGCATCTCACACAAGAACACTGAAGCTTTCTTT. This chain uses TRBV3-1 (or the pseudogene TRBV3-2) with TRBJ1-1; no definite D call. CDR3 length: 13 residues. V lost 7 bases and J 1 base, leaving 10 bases between the germline ends. The germline V gene encodes CDR1 LGHDT and CDR2 YNNKEL (reference sequence).

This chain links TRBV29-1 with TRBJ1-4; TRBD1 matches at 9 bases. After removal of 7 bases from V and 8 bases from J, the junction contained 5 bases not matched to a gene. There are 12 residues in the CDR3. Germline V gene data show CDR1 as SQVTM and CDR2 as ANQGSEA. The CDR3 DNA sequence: TGCAGCGCCGGGACAGGGCAAGAAAAACTGTTTTTT. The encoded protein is CSAGTGQEKLFF.

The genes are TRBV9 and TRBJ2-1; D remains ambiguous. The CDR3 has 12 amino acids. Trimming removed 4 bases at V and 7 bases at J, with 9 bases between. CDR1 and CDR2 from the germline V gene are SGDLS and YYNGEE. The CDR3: CASSSRWNEQFF. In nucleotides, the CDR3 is TGTGCCAGCAGCTCACGGTGGAATGAGCAGTTCTTC. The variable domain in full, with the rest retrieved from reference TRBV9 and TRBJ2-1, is DSGVTQTPKHLITATGQRVTLRCSPRSGDLSVYWYQQSLDQGLQFLIQYYNGEERAKGNILERFSAQQFPDLHSELNLSSLELGDSALYFCASSSRWNEQFFGPGTRLTVL.

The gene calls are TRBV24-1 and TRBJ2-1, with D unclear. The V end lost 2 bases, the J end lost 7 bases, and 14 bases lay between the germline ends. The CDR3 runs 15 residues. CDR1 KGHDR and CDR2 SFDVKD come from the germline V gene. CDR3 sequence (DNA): TGTGCCACCAGTGATTCGAGTGTGGTGAGGAATGAGCAGTTCTTC. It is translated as CATSDSSVVRNEQFF.

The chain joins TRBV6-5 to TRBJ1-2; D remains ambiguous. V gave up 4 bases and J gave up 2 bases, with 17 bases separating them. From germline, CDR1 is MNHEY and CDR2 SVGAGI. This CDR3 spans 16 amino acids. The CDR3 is CASSSGGLQTNYGYTF. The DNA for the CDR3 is TGTGCCAGCAGTTCGGGCGGACTACAAACCAACTATGGCTACACCTTC.

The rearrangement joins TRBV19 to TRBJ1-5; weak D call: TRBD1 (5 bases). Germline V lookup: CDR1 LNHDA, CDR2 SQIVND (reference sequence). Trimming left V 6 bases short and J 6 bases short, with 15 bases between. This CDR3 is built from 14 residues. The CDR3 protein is CASSRTRVPQPQHF. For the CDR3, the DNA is TGTGCCAGTAGCCGGACACGGGTCCCTCAGCCCCAGCATTTT.

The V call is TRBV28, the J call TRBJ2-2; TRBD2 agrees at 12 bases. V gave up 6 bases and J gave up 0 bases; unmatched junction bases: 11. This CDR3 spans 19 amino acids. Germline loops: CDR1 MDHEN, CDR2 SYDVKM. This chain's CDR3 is CASSGTSGGLPPNTGELFF. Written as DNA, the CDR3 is TGTGCCAGCAGCGGAACTAGCGGGGGGCTCCCCCCGAACACCGGGGAGCTGTTTTTT.

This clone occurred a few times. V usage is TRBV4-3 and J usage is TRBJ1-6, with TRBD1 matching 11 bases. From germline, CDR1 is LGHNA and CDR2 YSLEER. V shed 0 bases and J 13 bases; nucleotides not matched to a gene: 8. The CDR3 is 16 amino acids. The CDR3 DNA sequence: TGCGCCAGCAGCCAAGAAAGGGGGACAGGGGGTCACCCCCTCCACTTT. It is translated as CASSQERGTGGHPLHF.

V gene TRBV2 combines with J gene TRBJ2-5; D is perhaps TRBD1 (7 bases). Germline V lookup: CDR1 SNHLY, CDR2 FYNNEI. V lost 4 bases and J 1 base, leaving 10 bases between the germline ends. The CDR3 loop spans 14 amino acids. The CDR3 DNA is TGTGCCAGCAGTGGGCAGGGGGGCCAAGAGACCCAGTACTTC. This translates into CASSGQGGQETQYF.

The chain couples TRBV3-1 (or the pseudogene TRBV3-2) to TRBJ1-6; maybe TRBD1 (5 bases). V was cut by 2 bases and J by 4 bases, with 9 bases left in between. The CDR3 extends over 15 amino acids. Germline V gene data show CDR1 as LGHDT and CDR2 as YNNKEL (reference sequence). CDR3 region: CASSQQTVYNSPLHF. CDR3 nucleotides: TGTGCCAGCAGCCAACAGACAGTTTATAATTCACCCCTCCACTTT.

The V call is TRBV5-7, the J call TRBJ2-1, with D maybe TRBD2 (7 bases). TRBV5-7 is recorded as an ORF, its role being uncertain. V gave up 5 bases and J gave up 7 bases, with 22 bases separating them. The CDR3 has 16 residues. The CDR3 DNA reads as TGTGCCAGCAGATCAAAGGGGGGGGCGAATGGTAATGAGCAGTTCTTC. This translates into CASRSKGGANGNEQFF.

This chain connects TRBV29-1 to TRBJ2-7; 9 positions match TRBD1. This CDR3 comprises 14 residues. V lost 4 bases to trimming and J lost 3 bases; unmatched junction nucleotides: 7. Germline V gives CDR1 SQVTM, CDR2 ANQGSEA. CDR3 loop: CSVGGTGIFYEQYF. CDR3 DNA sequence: TGCAGCGTTGGGGGGACAGGGATTTTCTACGAGCAGTACTTC.

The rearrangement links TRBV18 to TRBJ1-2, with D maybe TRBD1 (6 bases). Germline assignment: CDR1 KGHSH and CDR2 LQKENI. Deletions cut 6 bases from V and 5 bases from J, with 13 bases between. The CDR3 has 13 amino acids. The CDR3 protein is CASSRTETYGYTF. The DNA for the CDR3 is TGTGCCAGCTCGCGGACAGAGACTTATGGCTACACCTTC.